This TCR beta chain emerged from a study of cytomegalovirus exposure and HLA in healthy donors (dated by TCRdb to about 2017). Background on the whole study: A later analysis indicated that the 120 validation repertoires were generated on the platform also employed for the 650 to 850 repertoires of the first cohort. The study aimed to test whether cataloging public T cell receptors could reveal signatures of past pathogen exposure. Besides the first cohort of around 670 subjects, a separate validation cohort made up of around 120 different subjects was used. To predict cytomegalovirus infection status, the study brought together high-throughput TCR immunosequencing, statistical association of individual TCRs with disease status, and machine learning. The paper's findings and limits, for the study overall: Cytomegalovirus status was reported to be diagnosed by the classifier with high specificity and sensitivity in both the original and validation cohorts. While some public TCRs were present in many individuals, most TCR sequences turned up only very rarely across donors. In vitro tests confirmed that a few of the cytomegalovirus-associated TCR beta chains recognize cytomegalovirus antigens. A later analysis lacked HLA typing for the validation cohort, so it scored co-occurrence in that cohort across all 130 or so repertoires. The study listed 150 to 200 TCR beta chains as associated with cytomegalovirus. Subsequent analysis determined that TCRs grouped into clusters in the first cohort also showed a tendency toward co-occurrence across the roughly 120 validation repertoires, and about 94% of cluster scores exceeded 0. The authors suggested that the approach could potentially be generalized to other disease states and immunological phenotypes.

The library was generated by the immunoSEQ multiplex PCR assay. In the source study's methods: A statistical classification framework was built for diagnosing cytomegalovirus status from the catalog of TCR beta chain sequences. What TCRdb holds here is the immuneACCESS table cut down to in-frame rearrangements. Part of the clones is not present; checked against another copy, under half of the missing clones reflect an unresolved V gene, and the others are unexplained. V and J calls plus clone size are reproduced from that table; the DNA served to infer D and trimming. This sample comprises approximately 100,000 clones, about 85% of them detected only once. 1.8% of the sample lies in the top ten. The donors were included in the validation cohort of some 120 subjects, a group kept apart from the roughly 690-subject first cohort. Per the germline V gene (reference sequence), LNHDA is the CDR1 and SQIVND is the CDR2. From cysteine to phenylalanine, the CDR3 is 16 amino acids long. Of all the DNA, just the CDR3 is kept, 48 bases in frame from base 1. For this chain, trimming is 4 bases at the V end and 4 bases at the J end, and the number of junction bases without a gene match is 11.

Note on this clone: Its antigen remains undetermined. No much larger clone is present one base from it, and per-base qualities are unavailable.

The chain uses TRBV19 and TRBJ2-7; 9 middle bases align to TRBD1. The receptor was derived from a woman under 30 in good health and CMV-seropositive. The sample comprised PBMCs. The CDR3 loop reads CASSTLGGQGIYEQYF. The DNA reads as follows: TGTGCCAGTAGTACCCTCGGGGGACAGGGAATATACGAGCAGTACTTC.